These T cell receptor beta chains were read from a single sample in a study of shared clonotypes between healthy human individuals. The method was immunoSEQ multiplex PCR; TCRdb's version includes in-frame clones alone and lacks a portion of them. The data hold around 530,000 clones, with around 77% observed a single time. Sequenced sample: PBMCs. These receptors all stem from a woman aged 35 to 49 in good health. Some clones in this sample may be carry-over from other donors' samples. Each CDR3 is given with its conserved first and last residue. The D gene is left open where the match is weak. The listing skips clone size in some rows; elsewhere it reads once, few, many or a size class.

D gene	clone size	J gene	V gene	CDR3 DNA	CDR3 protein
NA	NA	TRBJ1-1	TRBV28	TGTGCCAGCAGTCCCGGACCCGCGAGCACTGAAGCTTTCTTT	CASSPGPASTEAFF
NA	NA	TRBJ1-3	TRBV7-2	TGTGCCAGCAGCTTAGGTCAGGGTCCCGGAAACACCATATATTTT	CASSLGQGPGNTIYF
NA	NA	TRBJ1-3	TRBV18	TGTGCCAGCGCCGGACAGAGCTCTGGAAACACCATATATTTT	CASAGQSSGNTIYF
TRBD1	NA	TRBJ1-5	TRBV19	TGTGCCAGTAGGAATACAGGGGCTAGCAATCAGCCCCAGCATTTT	CASRNTGASNQPQHF
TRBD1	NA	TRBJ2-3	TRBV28	TGTGCCAGCAGAATGGGACAGGACACAGATACGCAGTATTTT	CASRMGQDTDTQYF
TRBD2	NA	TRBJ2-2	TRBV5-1	TGCGCCAGCAGCCAAGGGACTAGCAGAAACACCGGGGAGCTGTTTTTT	CASSQGTSRNTGELFF
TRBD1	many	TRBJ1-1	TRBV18	TGTGCCAGCTCATCCGGACAGGGGACTGAAGCTTTCTTT	CASSSGQGTEAFF
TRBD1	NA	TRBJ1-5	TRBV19	TGTGCCAGTAGCACCGACAGGGGCCTCGACAATAGCAATCAGCCCCAGCATTTT	CASSTDRGLDNSNQPQHF
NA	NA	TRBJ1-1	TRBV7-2	TGTGCCAGCAGCCAGAGCAGGGACACTGAAGCTTTCTTT	CASSQSRDTEAFF
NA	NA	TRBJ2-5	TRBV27	TGTGCCAGCAGTTTATTCGCCCGTCAAGAGACCCAGTACTTC	CASSLFARQETQYF